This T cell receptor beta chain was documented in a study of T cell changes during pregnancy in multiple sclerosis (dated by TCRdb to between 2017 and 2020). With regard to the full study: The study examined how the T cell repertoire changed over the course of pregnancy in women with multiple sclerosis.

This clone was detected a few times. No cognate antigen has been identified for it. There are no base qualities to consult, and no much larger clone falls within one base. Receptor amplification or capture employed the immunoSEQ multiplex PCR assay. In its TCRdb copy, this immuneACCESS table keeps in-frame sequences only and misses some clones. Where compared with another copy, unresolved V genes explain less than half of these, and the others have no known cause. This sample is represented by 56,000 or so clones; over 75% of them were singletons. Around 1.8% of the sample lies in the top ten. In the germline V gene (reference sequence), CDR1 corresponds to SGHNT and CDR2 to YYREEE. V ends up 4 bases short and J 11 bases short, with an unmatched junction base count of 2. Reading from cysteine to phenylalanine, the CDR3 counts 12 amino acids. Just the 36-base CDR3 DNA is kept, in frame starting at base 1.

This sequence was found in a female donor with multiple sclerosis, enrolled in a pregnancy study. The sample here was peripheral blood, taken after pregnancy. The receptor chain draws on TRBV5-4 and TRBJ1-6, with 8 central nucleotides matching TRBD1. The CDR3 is CASSATGAPLHF. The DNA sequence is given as TGTGCCAGCAGCGCGACAGGGGCACCCCTCCACTTT.